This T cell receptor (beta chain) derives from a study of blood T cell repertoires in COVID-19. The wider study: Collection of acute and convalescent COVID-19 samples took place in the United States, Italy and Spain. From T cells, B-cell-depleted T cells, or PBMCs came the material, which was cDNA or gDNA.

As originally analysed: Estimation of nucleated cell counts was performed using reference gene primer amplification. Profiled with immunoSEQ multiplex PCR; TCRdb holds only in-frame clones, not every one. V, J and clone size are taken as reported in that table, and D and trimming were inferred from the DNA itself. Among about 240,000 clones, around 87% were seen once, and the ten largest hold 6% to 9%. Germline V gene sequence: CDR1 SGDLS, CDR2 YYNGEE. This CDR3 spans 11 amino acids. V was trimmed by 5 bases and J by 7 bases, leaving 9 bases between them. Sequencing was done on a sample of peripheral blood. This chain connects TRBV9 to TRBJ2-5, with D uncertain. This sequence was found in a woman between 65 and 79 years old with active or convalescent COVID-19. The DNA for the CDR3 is TGTGCCAGCAGTGCCCGCGGGACCCAGTACTTC. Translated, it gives CASSARGTQYF.